This record looks at one T cell receptor beta chain sequence and its context. What it binds is unknown. The source of the sample is a study of cytomegalovirus exposure and HLA in healthy donors. The assay was immunoSEQ multiplex PCR, and TCRdb's table has in-frame clones only and misses some. This repertoire shows about 180,000 clones, approximately 87% found once; its top ten account for approximately 1.5%. Study-wide findings and caveats: The study designated roughly 160 TCR beta chains cytomegalovirus-associated.

This TCR came from a woman between 25 and 40 years old in good health and CMV-seronegative. Input material: PBMCs.

Here the CDR3 DNA reads TGTGCCAGCAGTAGGGGACTGGGTTCGACTGAAGCTTTCTTT. Its protein is CASSRGLGSTEAFF. This sequence joins TRBV5-5 and TRBJ1-1; weak D call: TRBD1 (5 bases). The CDR3 has 14 amino acids. V lost 5 bases and J 5 bases, leaving 16 bases between the germline ends. Germline assignment: CDR1 SGHKS and CDR2 YYEKEE (reference sequence).